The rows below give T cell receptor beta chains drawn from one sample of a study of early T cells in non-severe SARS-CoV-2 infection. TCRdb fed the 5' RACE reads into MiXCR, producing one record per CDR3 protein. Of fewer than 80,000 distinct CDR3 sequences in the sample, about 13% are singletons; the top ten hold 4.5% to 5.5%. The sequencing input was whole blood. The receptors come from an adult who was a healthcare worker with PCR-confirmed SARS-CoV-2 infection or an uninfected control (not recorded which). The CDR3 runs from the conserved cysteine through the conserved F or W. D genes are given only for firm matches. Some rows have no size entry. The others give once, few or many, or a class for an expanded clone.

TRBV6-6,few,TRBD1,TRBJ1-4,CASTPVRGPATNEKLFF,TGTGCCAGCACCCCGGTGAGGGGGCCAGCAACTAATGAAAAACTGTTTTTT
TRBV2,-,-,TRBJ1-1,CASSEALGARTEAFF,TGTGCCAGCAGTGAAGCGCTGGGGGCGAGGACTGAAGCTTTCTTT
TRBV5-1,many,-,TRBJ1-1,CASKNGTEAFF,TGCGCCAGCAAAAACGGCACTGAAGCTTTCTTT
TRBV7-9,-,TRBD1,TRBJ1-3,CASSPGTGGNTIYF,TGTGCCAGCAGCCCAGGGACAGGCGGAAACACCATATATTTT
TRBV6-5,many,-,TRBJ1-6,CASSSGTGNSPLHF,TGTGCCAGCAGTTCCGGGACGGGGAATTCACCCCTCCACTTT
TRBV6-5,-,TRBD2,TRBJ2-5,CASSLGTSGGETQYF,TGTGCCAGCAGCCTCGGGACTAGCGGGGGGGAGACCCAGTACTTC
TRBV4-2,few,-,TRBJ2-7,CASSQGWENEQYF,TGTGCCAGCAGCCAGGGTTGGGAGAACGAGCAGTACTTC
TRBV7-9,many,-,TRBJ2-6,CASSSASGANVLTF,TGTGCCAGCAGCTCCGCTTCTGGGGCCAACGTCCTGACTTTC
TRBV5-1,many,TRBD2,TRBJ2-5,CASSLSFDGGTQETQYF,TGCGCCAGCAGCTTGTCTTTCGACGGGGGGACCCAAGAGACCCAGTACTTC
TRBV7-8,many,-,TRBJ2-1,CASSLANEQFF,TGTGCCAGCAGCTTAGCCAATGAGCAGTTCTTC
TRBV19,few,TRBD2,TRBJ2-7,CASSMDWASGSSYEQYF,TGTGCCAGTAGTATGGATTGGGCTAGCGGAAGCTCCTACGAGCAGTACTTC
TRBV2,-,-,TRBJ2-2,CASKRDRNTGELFF,TGTGCCAGCAAGAGGGATCGGAACACCGGGGAGCTGTTTTTT
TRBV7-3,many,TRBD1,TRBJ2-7,CASSLNPSHLGQGASYEQYF,TGTGCCAGCAGCTTAAATCCCTCCCACCTGGGACAGGGGGCCTCCTACGAGCAGTACTTC
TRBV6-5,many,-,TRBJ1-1,CASSYSPGATEAFF,TGTGCCAGCAGTTACTCGCCAGGGGCCACTGAAGCTTTCTTT
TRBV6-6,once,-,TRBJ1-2,CASSYTGQPNYGYTF,TGTGCCAGCAGTTACACCGGACAGCCCAACTATGGCTACACCTTC
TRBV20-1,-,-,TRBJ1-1,CSASQHQAFF,TGCAGTGCTAGCCAGCATCAAGCTTTCTTT
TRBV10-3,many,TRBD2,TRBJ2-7,CAIPNKTSGVHEQYF,TGTGCCATTCCCAATAAGACTAGCGGGGTCCACGAGCAGTACTTC
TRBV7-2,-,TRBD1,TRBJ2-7,CASSLGQGFSYEQYF,TGTGCCAGCAGCTTGGGACAGGGATTCTCCTACGAGCAGTACTTC
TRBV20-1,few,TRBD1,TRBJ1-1,CSAREDRDYTEAFF,TGCAGTGCTAGAGAGGACAGGGATTACACTGAAGCTTTCTTT
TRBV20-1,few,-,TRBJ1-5,CSARRLGASQPQHF,TGCAGTGCTAGGAGGCTAGGTGCCAGTCAGCCCCAGCATTTT
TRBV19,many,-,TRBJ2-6,CASTPGLANVLTF,TGTGCCAGTACCCCGGGATTGGCCAACGTCCTGACTTTC
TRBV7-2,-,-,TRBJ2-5,CASSPAVETQYF,TGTGCCAGCAGCCCCGCTGTAGAGACCCAGTACTTC
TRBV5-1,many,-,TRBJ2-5,CASSFDGLTRETQYF,TGCGCCAGCAGCTTCGATGGACTCACCCGGGAGACCCAGTACTTC
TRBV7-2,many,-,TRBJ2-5,CASSEGQTQYF,TGTGCCAGCAGCGAGGGACAGACCCAGTACTTC
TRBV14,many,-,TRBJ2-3,CASSHWTVTSTDTQYF,TGTGCCAGCAGCCATTGGACAGTGACGAGCACAGATACGCAGTATTTT
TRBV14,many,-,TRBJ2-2,CASSPRPGLNTGELFF,TGTGCCAGCAGCCCCCGCCCCGGTCTGAACACCGGGGAGCTGTTTTTT
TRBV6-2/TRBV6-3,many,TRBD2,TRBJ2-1,CASSPSGGSYNEQFF,TGTGCCAGCAGTCCTAGCGGAGGCTCCTACAATGAGCAGTTCTTC
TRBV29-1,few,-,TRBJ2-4,CSVVQGWAKNIQYF,TGCAGCGTTGTACAGGGCTGGGCCAAAAACATTCAGTACTTC